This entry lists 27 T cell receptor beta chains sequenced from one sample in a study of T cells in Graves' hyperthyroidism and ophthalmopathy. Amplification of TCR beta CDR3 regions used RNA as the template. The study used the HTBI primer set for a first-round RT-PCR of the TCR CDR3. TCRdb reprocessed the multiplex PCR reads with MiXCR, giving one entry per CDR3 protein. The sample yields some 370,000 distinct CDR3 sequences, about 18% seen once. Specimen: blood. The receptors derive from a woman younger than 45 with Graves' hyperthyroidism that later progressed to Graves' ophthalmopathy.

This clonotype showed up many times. The CDR3: CASKEAGANVLTF. CDR3 in DNA: TGTGCCAGCAAAGAGGCTGGGGCCAACGTCCTGACTTTC. The gene calls are TRBV5-4 and TRBJ2-6; D is ambiguous. CDR3 size: 13 residues. Germline assignment: CDR1 SGHNT and CDR2 YYREEE (reference sequence). Trimming took off 6 bases at V and 2 bases at J, with 6 bases between the two ends.

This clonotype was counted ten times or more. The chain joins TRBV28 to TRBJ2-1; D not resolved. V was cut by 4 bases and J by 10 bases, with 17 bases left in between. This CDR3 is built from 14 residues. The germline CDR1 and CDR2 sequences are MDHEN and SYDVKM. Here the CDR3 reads CASSSDAGSMEQFF. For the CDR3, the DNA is TGTGCCAGCAGTTCAGATGCAGGTAGCATGGAGCAGTTCTTC.

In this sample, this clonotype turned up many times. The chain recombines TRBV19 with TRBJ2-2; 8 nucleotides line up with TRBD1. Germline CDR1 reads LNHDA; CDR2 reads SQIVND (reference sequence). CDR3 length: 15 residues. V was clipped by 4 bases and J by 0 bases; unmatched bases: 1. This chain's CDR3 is CASSTQGANTGELFF. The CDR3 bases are TGTGCCAGTAGTACACAGGGGGCGAACACCGGGGAGCTGTTTTTT.

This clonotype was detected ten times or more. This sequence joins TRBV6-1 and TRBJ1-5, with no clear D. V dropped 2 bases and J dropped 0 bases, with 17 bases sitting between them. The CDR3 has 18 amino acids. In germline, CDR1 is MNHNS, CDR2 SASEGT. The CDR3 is CASSERADPLYSNQPQHF. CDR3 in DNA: TGTGCCAGCAGTGAAAGGGCGGATCCCCTCTATAGCAATCAGCCCCAGCATTTT.

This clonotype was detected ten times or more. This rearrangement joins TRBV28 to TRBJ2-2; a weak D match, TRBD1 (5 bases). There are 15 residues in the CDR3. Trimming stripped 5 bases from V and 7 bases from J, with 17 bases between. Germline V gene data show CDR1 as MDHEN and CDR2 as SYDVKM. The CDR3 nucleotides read TGTGCCAGCAGTCCCATAGGAGTAAGGGGCGGGGAGCTGTTTTTT. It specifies CASSPIGVRGGELFF.

The CDR3 region is CASRLGSGYNYEQYF. CDR3 coding DNA: TGTGCCAGTAGGCTTGGCTCAGGGTACAACTACGAGCAGTACTTC. The chain links TRBV19 to TRBJ2-7; a weak D match, TRBD1 (5 bases). The CDR3 covers 15 residues. Looked up from germline, CDR1 is LNHDA and CDR2 is SQIVND (reference sequence). V gave up 6 bases and J gave up 3 bases, with 18 bases separating them.

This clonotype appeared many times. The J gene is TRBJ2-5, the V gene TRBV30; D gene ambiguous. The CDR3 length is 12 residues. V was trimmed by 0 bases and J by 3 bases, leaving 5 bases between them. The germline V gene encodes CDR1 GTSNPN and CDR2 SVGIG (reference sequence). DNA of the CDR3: TGTGCCTGGAGTGTAGTAAAAGAGACCCAGTACTTC. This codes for CAWSVVKETQYF. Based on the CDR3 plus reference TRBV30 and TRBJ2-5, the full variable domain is SQTIHQWPATLVQPVGSPLSLECTVEGTSNPNLYWYRQAAGRGLQLLFYSVGIGQISSEVPQNLSASRPQDRQFILSSKKLLLSDSGFYLCAWSVVKETQYFGPGTRLLVL.

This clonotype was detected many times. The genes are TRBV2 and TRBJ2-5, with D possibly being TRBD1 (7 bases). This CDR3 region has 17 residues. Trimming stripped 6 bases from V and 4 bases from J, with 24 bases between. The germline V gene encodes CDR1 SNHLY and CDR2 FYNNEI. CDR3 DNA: TGTGCCAGCAGCCACAGGGGCGCCGGGGGTGGAGGAGAGACCCAGTACTTC. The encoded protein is CASSHRGAGGGGETQYF. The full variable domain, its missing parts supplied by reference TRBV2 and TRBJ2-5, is EPEVTQTPSHQVTQMGQEVILRCVPISNHLYFYWYRQILGQKVEFLVSFYNNEISEKSEIFDDQFSVERPDGSNFTLKIRSTKLEDSAMYFCASSHRGAGGGGETQYFGPGTRLLVL.

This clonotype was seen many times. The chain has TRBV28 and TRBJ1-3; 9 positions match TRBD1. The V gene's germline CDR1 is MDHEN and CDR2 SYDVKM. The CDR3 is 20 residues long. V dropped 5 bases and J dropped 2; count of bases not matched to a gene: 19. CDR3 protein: CASSPAPGTGFLRTGNTIYF. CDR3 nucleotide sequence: TGTGCCAGCAGTCCGGCTCCCGGGACAGGGTTTCTTCGTACTGGAAACACCATATATTTT.

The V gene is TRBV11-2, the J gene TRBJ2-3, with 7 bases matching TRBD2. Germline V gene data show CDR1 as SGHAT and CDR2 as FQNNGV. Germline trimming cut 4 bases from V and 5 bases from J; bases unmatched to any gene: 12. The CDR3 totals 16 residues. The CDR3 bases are TGTGCCAGCAGCTCCCACCTGGCGGGAGTGGGAGATACGCAGTATTTT. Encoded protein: CASSSHLAGVGDTQYF.

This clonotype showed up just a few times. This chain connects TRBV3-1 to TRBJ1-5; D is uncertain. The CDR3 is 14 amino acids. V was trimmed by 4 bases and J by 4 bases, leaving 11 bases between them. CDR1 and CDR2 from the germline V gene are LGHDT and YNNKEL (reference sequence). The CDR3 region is CASSPTAVNQPQHF. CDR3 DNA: TGTGCCAGCAGCCCGACGGCCGTTAATCAGCCCCAGCATTTT.

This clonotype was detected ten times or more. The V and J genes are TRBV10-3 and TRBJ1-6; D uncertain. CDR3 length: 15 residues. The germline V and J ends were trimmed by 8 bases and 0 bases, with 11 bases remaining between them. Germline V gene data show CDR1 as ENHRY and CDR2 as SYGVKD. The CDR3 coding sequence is TGTGCCATCCTACCGGCCCCCTCCTATAATTCACCCCTCCACTTT. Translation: CAILPAPSYNSPLHF.

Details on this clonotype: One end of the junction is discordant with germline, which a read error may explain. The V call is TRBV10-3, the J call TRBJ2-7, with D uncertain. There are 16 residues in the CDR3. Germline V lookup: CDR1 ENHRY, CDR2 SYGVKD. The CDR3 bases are TGTGCCATCAGTAAGTCCTACGGCAGAGGCACCTACGAGCAGTACTTC. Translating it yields CAISKSYGRGTYEQYF.

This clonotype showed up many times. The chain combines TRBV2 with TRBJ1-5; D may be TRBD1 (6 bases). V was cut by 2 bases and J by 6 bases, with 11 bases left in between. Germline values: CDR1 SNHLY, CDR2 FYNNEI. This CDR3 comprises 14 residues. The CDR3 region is CASSEPGAGQPQHF. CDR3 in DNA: TGTGCCAGCAGTGAACCGGGGGCTGGTCAGCCCCAGCATTTT.

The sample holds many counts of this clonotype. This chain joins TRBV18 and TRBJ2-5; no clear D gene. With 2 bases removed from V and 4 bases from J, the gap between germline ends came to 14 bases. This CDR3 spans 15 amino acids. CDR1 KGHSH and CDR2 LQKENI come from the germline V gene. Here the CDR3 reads CASSPKSRPGETQYF. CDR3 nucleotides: TGTGCCAGCTCACCAAAATCGAGGCCGGGAGAGACCCAGTACTTC. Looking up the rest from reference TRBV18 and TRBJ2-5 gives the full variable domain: NAGVMQNPRHLVRRRGQEARLRCSPMKGHSHVYWYRQLPEEGLKFMVYLQKENIIDESGMPKERFSAEFPKEGPSILRIQQVVRGDSAAYFCASSPKSRPGETQYFGPGTRLLVL.

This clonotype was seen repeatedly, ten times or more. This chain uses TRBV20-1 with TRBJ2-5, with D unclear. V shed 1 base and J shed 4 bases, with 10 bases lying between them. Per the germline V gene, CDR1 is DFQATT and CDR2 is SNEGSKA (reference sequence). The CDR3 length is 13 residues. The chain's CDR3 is CSARARARETQYF. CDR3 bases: TGCAGTGCTAGAGCTAGGGCACGAGAGACCCAGTACTTC.

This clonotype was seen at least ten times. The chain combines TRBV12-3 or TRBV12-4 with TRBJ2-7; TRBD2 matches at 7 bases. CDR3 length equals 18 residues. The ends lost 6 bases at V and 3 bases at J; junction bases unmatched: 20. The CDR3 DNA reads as TGTGCCAGCAGCCCGGGCACGGACTGGTTCACTAGCGACTACGAGCAGTACTTC. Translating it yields CASSPGTDWFTSDYEQYF.

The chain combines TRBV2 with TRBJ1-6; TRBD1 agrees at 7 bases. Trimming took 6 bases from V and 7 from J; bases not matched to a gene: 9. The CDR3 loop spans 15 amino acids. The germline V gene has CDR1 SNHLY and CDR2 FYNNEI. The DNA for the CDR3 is TGTGCCAGCAGGGGGGGAGGGGGCTCGAATTCACCCCTCCACTTT. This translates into CASRGGGGSNSPLHF.

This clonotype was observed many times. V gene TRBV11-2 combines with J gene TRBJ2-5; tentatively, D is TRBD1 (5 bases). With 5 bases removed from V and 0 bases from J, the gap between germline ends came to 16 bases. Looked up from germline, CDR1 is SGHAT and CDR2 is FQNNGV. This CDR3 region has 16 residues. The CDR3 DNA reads TGTGCCAGCAGCCCGCCGCGACAGAGGTACCAAGAGACCCAGTACTTC. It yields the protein CASSPPRQRYQETQYF.

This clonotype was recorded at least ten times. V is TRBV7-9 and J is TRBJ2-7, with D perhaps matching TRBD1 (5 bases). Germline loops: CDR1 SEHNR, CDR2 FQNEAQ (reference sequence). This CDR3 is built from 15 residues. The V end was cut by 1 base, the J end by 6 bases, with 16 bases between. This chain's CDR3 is CASSLVETALSEQYF. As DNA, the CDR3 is TGTGCCAGCAGCTTAGTCGAGACAGCTTTGAGCGAGCAGTACTTC.

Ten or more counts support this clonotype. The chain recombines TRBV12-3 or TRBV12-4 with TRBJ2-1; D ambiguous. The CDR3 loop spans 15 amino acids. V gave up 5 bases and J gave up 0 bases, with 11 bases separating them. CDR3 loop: CASSRIINSYNEQFF. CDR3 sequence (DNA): TGTGCCAGCAGTCGCATAATAAACTCCTACAATGAGCAGTTCTTC.

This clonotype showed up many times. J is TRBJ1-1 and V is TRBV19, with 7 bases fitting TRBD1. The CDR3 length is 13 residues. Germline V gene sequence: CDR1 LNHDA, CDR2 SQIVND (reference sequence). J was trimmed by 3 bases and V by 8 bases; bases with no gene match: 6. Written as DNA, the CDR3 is TGTGCCAGTGGCAGGGGGTCGTACACTGAAGCTTTCTTT. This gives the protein CASGRGSYTEAFF.

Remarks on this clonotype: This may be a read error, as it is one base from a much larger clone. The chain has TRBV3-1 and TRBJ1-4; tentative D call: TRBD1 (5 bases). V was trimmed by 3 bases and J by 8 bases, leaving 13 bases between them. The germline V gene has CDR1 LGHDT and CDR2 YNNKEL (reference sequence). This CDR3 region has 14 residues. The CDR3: CASSHGAGYEKLFF. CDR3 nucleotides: TGTGCCAGCAGCCACGGGGCAGGGTACGAAAAACTGTTTTTT.

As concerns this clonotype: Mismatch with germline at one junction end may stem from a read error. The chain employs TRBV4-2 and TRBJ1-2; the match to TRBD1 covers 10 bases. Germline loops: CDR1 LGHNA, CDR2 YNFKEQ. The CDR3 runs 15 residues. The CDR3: CASGQDGQGGYGYTF. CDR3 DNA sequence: TGTGCCAGCGGCCAAGACGGACAGGGGGGCTATGGCTACACCTTC.

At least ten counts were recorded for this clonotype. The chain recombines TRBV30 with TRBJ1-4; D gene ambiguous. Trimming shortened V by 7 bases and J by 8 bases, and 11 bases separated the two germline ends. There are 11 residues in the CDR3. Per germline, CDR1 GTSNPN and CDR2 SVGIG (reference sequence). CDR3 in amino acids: CASGWLEKLFF. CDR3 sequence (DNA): TGTGCCTCCGGGTGGTTAGAAAAACTGTTTTTT.

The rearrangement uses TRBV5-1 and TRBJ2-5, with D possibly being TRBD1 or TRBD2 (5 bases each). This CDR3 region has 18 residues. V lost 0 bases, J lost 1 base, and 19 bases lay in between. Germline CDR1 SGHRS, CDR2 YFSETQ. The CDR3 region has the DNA TGCGCCAGCAGCTTGGTCTCCCGGGACCTTTGGGGCCAAGAGACCCAGTACTTC. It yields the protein CASSLVSRDLWGQETQYF.

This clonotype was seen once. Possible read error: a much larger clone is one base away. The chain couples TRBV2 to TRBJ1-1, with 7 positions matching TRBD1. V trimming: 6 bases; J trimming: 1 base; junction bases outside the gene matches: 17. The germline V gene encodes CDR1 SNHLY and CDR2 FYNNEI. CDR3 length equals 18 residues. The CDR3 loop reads CASSPPGQSFGSNTEAFF. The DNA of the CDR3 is TGTGCCAGCAGCCCTCCGGGACAGAGTTTCGGTTCGAACACTGAAGCTTTCTTT.